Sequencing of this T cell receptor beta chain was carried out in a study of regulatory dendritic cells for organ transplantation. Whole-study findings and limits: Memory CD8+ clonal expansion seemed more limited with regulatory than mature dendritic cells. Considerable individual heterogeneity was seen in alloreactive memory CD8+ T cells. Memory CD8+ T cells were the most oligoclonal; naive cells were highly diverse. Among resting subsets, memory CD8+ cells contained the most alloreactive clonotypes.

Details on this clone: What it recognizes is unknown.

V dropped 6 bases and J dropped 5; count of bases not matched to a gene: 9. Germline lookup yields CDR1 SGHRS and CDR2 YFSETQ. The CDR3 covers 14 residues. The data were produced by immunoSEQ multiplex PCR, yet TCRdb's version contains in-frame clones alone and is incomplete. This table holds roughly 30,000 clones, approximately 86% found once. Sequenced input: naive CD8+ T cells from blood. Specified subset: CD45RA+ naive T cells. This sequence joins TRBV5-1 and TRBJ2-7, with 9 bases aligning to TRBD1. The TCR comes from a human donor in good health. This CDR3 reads CASIPGQGSHEQYF. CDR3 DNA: TGCGCCAGCATACCGGGACAGGGATCCCACGAGCAGTACTTC.